This passage covers 20 T cell receptor beta chains from one sample sequenced in a study of T-cell reconstitution after alpha-beta-depleted transplantation in children. Unique molecular identifiers were incorporated into the prepared TCRbeta library. Via MiXCR, TCRdb re-called the PCR reads, giving one row per CDR3 protein. The sample records roughly 120,000 distinct CDR3 sequences, roughly 23% being singletons. The input for sequencing was PBMCs, mostly from graft donor cells, taken 180 days after TCRalphabeta/CD19-depleted stem cell transplant. These receptors were taken from a male patient between 2 and 10 years old who had a stem cell transplant for chronic granulomatous disease, so the T cells may come from the graft donor.

This clonotype has a single count. The chain couples TRBV7-7 to TRBJ2-5; D is uncertain. The germline CDR1 and CDR2 sequences are SSHAT and FNYEAQ (reference sequence). V was shortened by 3 bases and J by 3 bases, with 14 bases between the two germline ends. CDR3 size: 15 residues. CDR3 in DNA: TGTGCCAGCAGCTTTTCGTTCCTAGACGAAGAGACCCAGTACTTC. Amino acid sequence: CASSFSFLDEETQYF.

There are many counts of this clonotype. The rearrangement joins TRBV12-3 or TRBV12-4 to TRBJ2-1, with 8 nucleotides matching TRBD1. V was pared by 6 bases and J by 5 bases, with 9 bases of the junction left unmatched. The CDR3 contains 15 residues. CDR3 in DNA: TGTGCCAGCAGCCATACAGGGGGGTCGGACAATGAGCAGTTCTTC. This translates into CASSHTGGSDNEQFF.

This clonotype was detected a few times. V is TRBV10-2 and J is TRBJ2-7; D unresolved. Trimming removed 0 bases from V and 1 base from J, with 10 bases in between. Germline V gives CDR1 WSHSY, CDR2 SAAADI. The CDR3 covers 15 residues. CDR3 protein: CASSESGQLSYEQYF. DNA of the CDR3: TGCGCCAGCAGTGAGTCAGGCCAGTTATCCTACGAGCAGTACTTC.

The chain couples TRBV12-3 or TRBV12-4 to TRBJ1-1; 12 positions agree with TRBD1. With 7 bases clipped from V and 5 bases from J, the junction kept 8 bases outside the gene matches. The CDR3 consists of 15 residues. The CDR3 here is CASKGQGAIRTEAFF. The CDR3 region has the DNA TGTGCCAGCAAGGGACAGGGGGCGATTAGGACTGAAGCTTTCTTT.

This clonotype has more than one count but fewer than ten. CDR3 bases: TGTGCCAGCAGCCATGACGGAAACACAGATACGCAGTATTTT. It encodes CASSHDGNTDTQYF. The chain links TRBV4-2 to TRBJ2-3; D uncertain. The CDR3 runs 14 residues. Germline V gives CDR1 LGHNA, CDR2 YNFKEQ. Trimming stripped 3 bases from V and 2 bases from J, with 9 bases between.

This clonotype was recorded many times. V is TRBV20-1 and J is TRBJ1-1; no clear D. Trimming pared 1 base from V and 8 bases from J, leaving 14 bases between. Germline loops: CDR1 DFQATT, CDR2 SNEGSKA (reference sequence). The CDR3 sequence is 13 residues long. The CDR3 loop is CSARVPGSYEAFF. Here the CDR3 DNA reads TGCAGTGCTAGAGTACCGGGCTCATACGAAGCTTTCTTT.

This clonotype has more than one count but fewer than ten. The chain joins TRBV20-1 to TRBJ2-1; 13 nucleotides agree with TRBD2. This CDR3 comprises 19 residues. Losses at the gene ends were 2 bases for V and 7 bases for J; bases not matched to a gene: 17. CDR1 and CDR2 (germline): DFQATT, SNEGSKA (reference sequence). The CDR3 spells CSARSFPGWTSGRGNEQFF. In DNA, the CDR3 is TGCAGTGCTAGATCCTTCCCCGGCTGGACTAGCGGGAGAGGAAATGAGCAGTTCTTC.

The V gene is TRBV7-2, the J gene TRBJ2-1, with 7 bases that match TRBD2. Losses at the gene ends were 3 bases for V and 4 bases for J; bases not matched to a gene: 6. The CDR3 length is 15 residues. Germline CDR1 SGHTA, CDR2 FQGNSA. The CDR3 bases are TGTGCCAGCAGCTTCTCGGGACTAACTTACAATGAGCAGTTCTTC. This gives the protein CASSFSGLTYNEQFF.

This chain uses TRBV7-6 with TRBJ2-1, with 9 bases fitting TRBD2. The CDR3 covers 15 residues. J gave up 9 bases and V 1 base, and 7 bases lay outside the gene matches. CDR1 is SGHVS, CDR2 FNYEAQ, per germline. The DNA for the CDR3 is TGTGCCAGCAGCTTAGTCGCGGGAGGGAAAGGTGAGCAGTTCTTC. Residues: CASSLVAGGKGEQFF.

J is TRBJ2-6 and V is TRBV7-6; D remains ambiguous. Germline-derived CDR1 and CDR2 are SGHVS and FNYEAQ. This CDR3 is built from 15 residues. V was cut by 2 bases and J by 1 base, with 6 bases left in between. The CDR3 DNA is TGTGCCAGCAGCTTACTTGCTTCTGGGGCCAACGTCCTGACTTTC. Its protein product is CASSLLASGANVLTF. The whole variable domain, remainder taken from reference TRBV7-6 and TRBJ2-6, is GAGVSQSPRYKVTKRGQDVALRCDPISGHVSLYWYRQALGQGPEFLTYFNYEAQQDKSGLPNDRFSAERPEGSISTLTIQRTEQRDSAMYRCASSLLASGANVLTFGAGSRLTVL.

The chain has TRBV12-3 or TRBV12-4 and TRBJ2-6; D is uncertain. V dropped 7 bases and J dropped 0 bases, with 4 bases sitting between them. The CDR3 covers 13 residues. The CDR3 reads CASTYSGANVLTF. In DNA form, the CDR3 reads TGTGCCAGCACCTACTCTGGGGCCAACGTCCTGACTTTC.

This clonotype was counted many times. The genes are TRBV12-3 or TRBV12-4 and TRBJ2-5; TRBD2 agrees at 13 bases. After removal of 6 bases from V and 5 bases from J, the junction contained 15 bases not matched to a gene. This CDR3 spans 18 amino acids. CDR3 region: CASSRGLAGLLRSETQYF. The CDR3 nucleotides are TGTGCCAGCAGCCGGGGACTAGCGGGGTTACTTCGTTCGGAGACCCAGTACTTC.

V is TRBV12-3 or TRBV12-4 and J is TRBJ1-5, with D possibly matching TRBD1 (5 bases). CDR3 length: 14 residues. The germline V and J ends were trimmed by 8 bases and 6 bases, with 17 bases remaining between them. CDR3 nucleotide sequence: TGTGCCAGCGGTACTGGCAGGGAGAGTCAGCCCCAGCATTTT. As protein: CASGTGRESQPQHF.

This clonotype was counted ten times or more. The chain has TRBV6-5 and TRBJ2-6; D remains ambiguous. The CDR3 length is 12 residues. V shed 6 bases and J shed 4 bases, with 4 bases lying between them. Per the germline V gene, CDR1 is MNHEY and CDR2 is SVGAGI. CDR3 DNA sequence: TGTGCCAGCAGGGCGGGGGCCAACGTCCTGACTTTC. Translating it yields CASRAGANVLTF.

The V and J genes are TRBV6-2 or TRBV6-3 and TRBJ2-2; D could derive from TRBD1 or TRBD2 (5 bases each). Germline assignment: CDR1 MNHEY and CDR2 SVGEGT. V lost 5 bases and J 1 base, leaving 26 bases between the germline ends. CDR3 length: 20 amino acids. The CDR3 DNA follows: TGTGCCAGCAGTCCTCGAGGGGTTAGAAACGTAAGGAGGAACACCGGGGAGCTGTTTTTT. It is translated as CASSPRGVRNVRRNTGELFF.

V and J are TRBV5-6 and TRBJ2-5; D is tentatively TRBD1 or TRBD2 (5 bases each). Germline assignment: CDR1 SGHDT and CDR2 YYEEEE. The ends were cut back, 9 bases at V and 6 bases at J, with 15 bases in the middle. This CDR3 is 12 amino acids long. The CDR3 spells CATGDGGKTQYF. CDR3 coding DNA: TGTGCCACCGGGGACGGAGGAAAGACCCAGTACTTC.

This clonotype was observed a handful of times. J is TRBJ1-5 and V is TRBV6-1; D is possibly TRBD1 (5 bases). CDR1 and CDR2 from the germline V gene are MNHNS and SASEGT. The CDR3 has 14 residues. Between the trimmed V and J ends, which lost 6 bases and 0 bases, there was a span of 9 bases. CDR3 residues: CASSRTGSNQPQHF. CDR3 DNA: TGTGCCAGCAGCCGAACAGGTAGCAATCAGCCCCAGCATTTT.

The gene calls are TRBV6-4 and TRBJ2-1; D is uncertain. Between the trimmed V and J ends, which lost 0 bases and 4 bases, there was a span of 4 bases. This CDR3 has 13 amino acids. CDR1 is MRHNA and CDR2 is SNTAGT in the germline V gene. The CDR3 sequence: CASSDSSYNEQFF. In DNA, the CDR3 is TGTGCCAGCAGTGACTCGTCATACAATGAGCAGTTCTTC.

This clonotype was counted ten times or more. The genes are TRBV30 and TRBJ1-1; D perhaps matches TRBD1 (5 bases). Germline lookup yields CDR1 GTSNPN and CDR2 SVGIG (reference sequence). This CDR3 contains 16 residues. The V end lost 0 bases, the J end lost 1 base, and 15 bases lay between the germline ends. The CDR3 loop reads CAWSVWGSPRNTEAFF. CDR3 bases: TGTGCCTGGAGTGTTTGGGGCAGCCCTCGGAACACTGAAGCTTTCTTT.

The rearrangement links TRBV28 to TRBJ2-2; D uncertain. The CDR3 extends over 17 amino acids. In germline, CDR1 is MDHEN, CDR2 SYDVKM. Trimming pared 3 bases from V and 2 bases from J, leaving 16 bases between. CDR3 amino acids: CASSLVPLQKNTGELFF. The CDR3 DNA reads TGTGCCAGCAGTTTGGTCCCGTTACAGAAAAACACCGGGGAGCTGTTTTTT.